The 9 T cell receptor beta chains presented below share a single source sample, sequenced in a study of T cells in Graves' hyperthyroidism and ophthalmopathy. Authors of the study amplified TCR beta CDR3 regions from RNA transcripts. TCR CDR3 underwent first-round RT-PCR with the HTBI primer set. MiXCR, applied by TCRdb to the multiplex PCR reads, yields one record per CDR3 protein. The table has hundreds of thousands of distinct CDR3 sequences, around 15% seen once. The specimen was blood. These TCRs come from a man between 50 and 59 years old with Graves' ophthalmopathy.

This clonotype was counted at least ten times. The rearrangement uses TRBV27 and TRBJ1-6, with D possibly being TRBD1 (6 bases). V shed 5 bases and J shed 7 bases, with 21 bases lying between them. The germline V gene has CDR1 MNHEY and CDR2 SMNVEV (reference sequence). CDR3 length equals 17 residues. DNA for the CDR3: TGTGCCAGCAGTGCCCTTACAGGGCCAGTCAAGAATTCACCCCTCCACTTT. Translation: CASSALTGPVKNSPLHF.

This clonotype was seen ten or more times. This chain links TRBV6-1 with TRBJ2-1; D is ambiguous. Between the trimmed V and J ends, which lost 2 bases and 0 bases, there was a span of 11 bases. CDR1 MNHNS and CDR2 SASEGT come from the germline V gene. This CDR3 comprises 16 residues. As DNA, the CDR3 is TGTGCCAGCAGTGAATCTGCCCTGAGCTCCTACAATGAGCAGTTCTTC. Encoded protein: CASSESALSSYNEQFF.

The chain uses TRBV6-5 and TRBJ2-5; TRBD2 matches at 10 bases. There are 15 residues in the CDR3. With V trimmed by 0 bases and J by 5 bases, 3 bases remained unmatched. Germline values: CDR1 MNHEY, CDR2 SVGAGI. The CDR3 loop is CASSYSGTSAETQYF. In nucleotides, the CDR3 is TGTGCCAGCAGTTACTCCGGGACTAGCGCGGAGACCCAGTACTTC.

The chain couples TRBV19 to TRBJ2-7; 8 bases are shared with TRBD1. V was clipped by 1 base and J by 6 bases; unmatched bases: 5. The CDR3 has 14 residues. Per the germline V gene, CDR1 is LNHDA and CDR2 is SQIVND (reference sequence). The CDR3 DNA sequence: TGTGCCAGTAGTATAGGGACAGGGTCCGTCGAGCAGTACTTC. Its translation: CASSIGTGSVEQYF.

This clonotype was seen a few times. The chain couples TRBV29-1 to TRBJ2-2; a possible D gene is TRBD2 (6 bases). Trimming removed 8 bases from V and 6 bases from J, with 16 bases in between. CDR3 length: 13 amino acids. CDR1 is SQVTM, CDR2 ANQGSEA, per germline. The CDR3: CSSWGDSPGELFF. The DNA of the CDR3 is TGCAGCTCCTGGGGGGACTCCCCCGGGGAGCTGTTTTTT.

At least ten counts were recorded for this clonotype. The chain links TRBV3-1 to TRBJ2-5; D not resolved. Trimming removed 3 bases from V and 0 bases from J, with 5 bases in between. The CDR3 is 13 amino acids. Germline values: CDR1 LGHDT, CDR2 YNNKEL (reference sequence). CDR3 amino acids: CASSHRYQETQYF. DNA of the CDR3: TGTGCCAGCAGCCATAGGTACCAAGAGACCCAGTACTTC.

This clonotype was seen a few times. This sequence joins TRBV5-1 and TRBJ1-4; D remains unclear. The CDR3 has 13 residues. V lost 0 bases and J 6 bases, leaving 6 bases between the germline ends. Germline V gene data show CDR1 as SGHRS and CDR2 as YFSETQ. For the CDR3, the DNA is TGCGCCAGCAGCTTGGTACCCGATGAAAAACTGTTTTTT. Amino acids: CASSLVPDEKLFF. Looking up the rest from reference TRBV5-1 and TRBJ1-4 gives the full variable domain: KAGVTQTPRYLIKTRGQQVTLSCSPISGHRSVSWYQQTPGQGLQFLFEYFSETQRNKGNFPGRFSGRQFSNSRSEMNVSTLELGDSALYLCASSLVPDEKLFFGSGTQLSVL.

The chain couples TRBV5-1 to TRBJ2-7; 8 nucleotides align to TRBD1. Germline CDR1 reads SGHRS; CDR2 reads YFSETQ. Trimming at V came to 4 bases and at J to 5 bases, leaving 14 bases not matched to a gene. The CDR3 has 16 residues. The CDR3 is CASSKQGEALGNEQYF. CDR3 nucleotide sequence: TGCGCCAGCAGCAAACAGGGGGAGGCCCTCGGGAACGAGCAGTACTTC.

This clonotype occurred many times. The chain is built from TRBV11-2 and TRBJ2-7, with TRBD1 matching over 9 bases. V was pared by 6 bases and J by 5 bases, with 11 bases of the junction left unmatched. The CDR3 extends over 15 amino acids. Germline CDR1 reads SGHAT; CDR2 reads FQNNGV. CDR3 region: CASRPGTGPSHEQYF. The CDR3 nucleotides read TGTGCCAGCAGGCCCGGGACAGGGCCGTCCCACGAGCAGTACTTC.